The rows below give T cell receptor beta chains drawn from one sample of a study of chemoradiotherapy in HPV16-positive cancers. This table comes from immunoSEQ multiplex PCR, and its TCRdb copy is limited to in-frame clones, with some not included. There are some 4,900 clones in the sample; roughly 95% occur only once, and approximately 2.9% lies in the top ten. Sample: tumor tissue, taken from a patient who underwent chemoradiotherapy. These receptors were obtained from a human donor with HPV-associated anogenital cancer. Each CDR3 is given with its conserved first and last residue. A D gene is named only where the DNA matches it firmly. Clone size is stated in some rows and not others, as once, few, many or a class when expanded.

d_gene	j_gene	v_gene	abundance	CDR3aa	CDR3nt
.	TRBJ1-1	TRBV15	.	CATSSSGHPRTEAFF	TGTGCCACCAGCAGTTCGGGACACCCAAGGACTGAAGCTTTCTTT
TRBD2	TRBJ2-3	TRBV7-2	.	CASRLTSGGGADTQYF	TGTGCCAGCAGATTAACTAGCGGGGGCGGTGCGGATACGCAGTATTTT
.	TRBJ1-5	TRBV5-1	once	CASSSGGVTGQPQHF	TGCGCCAGCAGCTCCGGCGGGGTTACCGGTCAGCCCCAGCATTTT
.	TRBJ1-3	TRBV5-3	.	CARSHQGGRLESGNTIYF	TGTGCCAGAAGCCACCAGGGCGGGCGCCTAGAGTCTGGAAACACCATATATTTT
.	TRBJ1-2	TRBV7-9	.	CASSFRQGEAANGYTF	TGTGCCAGCAGCTTTAGGCAGGGAGAGGCGGCGAATGGCTACACCTTC
.	TRBJ1-1	TRBV19	.	CASSTGRVNTEAFF	TGTGCCAGTAGTACGGGACGGGTGAACACTGAAGCTTTCTTT
.	TRBJ2-3	TRBV2	.	CASSDRSTDTQYF	TGTGCCAGCAGTGATCGGTCCACAGATACGCAGTATTTT
.	TRBJ2-7	TRBV2	.	CASSVGRYEQYF	TGTGCCAGCAGTGTTGGAAGGTACGAGCAGTACTTC
.	TRBJ2-7	TRBV28	.	CASSEHLAATYEQYF	TGTGCCAGCAGCGAACACTTAGCGGCCACCTACGAGCAGTACTTC
.	TRBJ1-1	TRBV14	.	CASSQVPTNTEAFF	TGTGCCAGCAGCCAGGTTCCCACGAACACTGAAGCTTTCTTT
.	TRBJ1-1	TRBV7-9	.	CASSPQVNTEAFF	TGTGCCAGCAGCCCCCAAGTGAACACTGAAGCTTTCTTT
.	TRBJ2-1	TRBV5-1	.	CASSPGLLTTYNEQFF	TGCGCCAGCAGCCCGGGACTCCTAACAACCTACAATGAGCAGTTCTTC
.	TRBJ2-3	TRBV18	.	CASSPPISTDTQYF	TGTGCCAGCTCACCACCGATATCCACAGATACGCAGTATTTT
TRBD1	TRBJ1-6	TRBV13	.	CASSQSPQGWNSPLHF	TGTGCCAGCAGTCAATCTCCACAGGGGTGGAATTCACCCCTCCACTTT
.	TRBJ2-2	TRBV7-7	.	CASSSSTTNTGELFF	TGTGCTAGCAGCTCCTCAACTACAAACACCGGGGAGCTGTTTTTT
.	TRBJ1-1	TRBV11-2	.	CASSLGTGLTGAEAFF	TGTGCCAGCAGCTTAGGTACGGGACTCACTGGCGCTGAAGCTTTCTTT
.	TRBJ2-7	TRBV5-6	once	CASSLGDHYEQYF	TGTGCCAGCAGCTTGGGGGATCACTACGAGCAGTACTTC
.	TRBJ1-2	TRBV19	.	CASRSKDRPRYGYTF	TGTGCCAGTAGATCCAAGGACAGACCTCGCTATGGCTACACCTTC
.	TRBJ2-5	TRBV28	once	CASSLYGRSPFGQYF	TGTGCCAGCAGTTTATACGGACGATCTCCTTTTGGCCAGTACTTC
.	TRBJ1-1	TRBV30	.	CAWTLTVLNTEAFF	TGTGCCTGGACTCTGACGGTATTGAACACTGAAGCTTTCTTT
.	TRBJ1-4	TRBV9	.	CASSAGSLGGAEKLFF	TGTGCCAGCAGCGCCGGTAGTCTGGGGGGGGCAGAAAAACTGTTTTTT
TRBD2	TRBJ2-7	TRBV6-1	.	CASSASVQVLAGGPYEQYF	TGTGCCAGCAGTGCCTCCGTACAGGTTCTAGCGGGAGGTCCCTACGAGCAGTACTTC
TRBD1	TRBJ1-5	TRBV18	.	CASSPGTGGNSQPQHF	TGTGCCAGCTCACCCGGGACAGGGGGCAACAGTCAGCCCCAGCATTTT
TRBD2	TRBJ2-7	TRBV27	.	CASSIYGLAGNYEQYF	TGTGCCAGCAGTATATATGGACTAGCGGGGAACTACGAGCAGTACTTC
TRBD1	TRBJ1-6	TRBV5-4	.	CASSPTQGQGFSPLHF	TGTGCCAGCAGCCCTACCCAGGGACAGGGGTTTTCACCCCTCCACTTT
.	TRBJ1-4	TRBV6-5	.	CASSVKRGEKLFF	TGTGCCAGCAGTGTGAAGCGGGGGGAAAAACTGTTTTTT
TRBD2	TRBJ2-3	TRBV10-2	.	CASLKRGRSTDTQYF	TGCGCCAGCCTTAAGCGGGGGAGAAGCACAGATACGCAGTATTTT
.	TRBJ2-3	TRBV7-2	.	CASSPRGNRLRDTQYF	TGTGCCAGCAGCCCCCGAGGAAACAGGTTAAGAGATACGCAGTATTTT